This entry is about one TCR beta chain. Its antigen is currently unknown. Germline V gives CDR1 MNHEY, CDR2 SMNVEV (reference sequence). The CDR3 is 16 amino acids. The trim removed 2 bases at V and 10 bases at J, leaving 8 bases unmatched. The sample belongs to a study of T cell responses to AZD1222 COVID-19 vaccine. This table comes from immunoSEQ multiplex PCR, and its TCRdb copy is limited to in-frame clones, with some not included. The sample includes around 99,000 clones, around 87% seen only once; the top ten take around 4.6%. Study-wide points: Increased Spike-specific TCR breadth and depth were observed after two AZD1222 doses.

Material: peripheral blood, obtained 28 days after the second AZD1222 dose. The rearrangement joins TRBV27 to TRBJ1-6, with 10 bases fitting TRBD1. The TCR originated in an adult who received the AZD1222 COVID-19 vaccine. CDR3 nucleotides: TGTGCCAGCAGTTTAACATGGGACAGGGGAAGGTCACCCCTCCACTTT. Protein: CASSLTWDRGRSPLHF.